This TCR beta chain was retrieved from a study of beta chain features in type 1 diabetes. Study-wide context: Regarding age, gender and cell yields, patients proved similar to healthy donors. Study-level findings and limits: TCRB CDR3s were moderately but significantly shorter in Type 1 diabetes patients in all four CD4+ subsets.

Central memory, naive, regulatory and stem cell-like memory CD4+ cells were sorted by CD45RO/CCR7/CD25/CD127/CD95/CD27. Every sorted population was more than 95% pure. The whole isolated RNA underwent reverse transcription, so sequencing captured expressed TCRB transcripts. The protocol was immunoSEQ multiplex PCR, while the TCRdb copy is restricted to in-frame clones and leaves out a portion. Of 140,000 to 150,000 clones in the sample, 8% to 13% are singletons; the top ten hold under 1.5%. This clone was seen a few times. Its antigen is unidentified. The germline V gene encodes CDR1 MDHEN and CDR2 SYDVKM. V shed 5 bases, J shed 3 bases, and the junction held 9 bases outside the gene matches. This CDR3 contains 15 residues.

This TCR was sampled from a man aged 18 to 30 in good health. Sequenced sample: naive CD4+ T cells from blood. V usage is TRBV28 and J usage is TRBJ2-5; 7 bases map to TRBD1. The CDR3, as DNA: TGTGCCAGCAGTGGCCAGGGGGTACAGGAAGAGACCCAGTACTTC. Translating gives CASSGQGVQEETQYF.